This is a list of T cell receptor beta chains from one sample in a study of blood T cells in healthy people across ages. TCRdb fed the 5' RACE reads into MiXCR, producing one record per CDR3 protein. The table includes roughly 1.4 million distinct CDR3 sequences, roughly 60% detected once. Input material: blood. These receptors were obtained from a man between 18 and 29 years old in good health. The CDR3 runs from the conserved cysteine through the conserved F or W. Each record gives: V gene, clone size, D gene, J gene, CDR3 length, CDR3 DNA, CDR3 protein. A D gene is named only where the DNA matches it firmly. Not every row has a clone size; where given, it reads once, few, many or a size class.

V: TRBV20-1
size: few
D: -
J: TRBJ2-6
length: 17
DNA: TGCAGTGCTAGAGATCTAGGAACAGACTCTGGGGCCAACGTCCTGACTTTC
CDR3: CSARDLGTDSGANVLTF

V: TRBV20-1
size: -
D: -
J: TRBJ2-1
length: 17
DNA: TGCAGTGCTTCGGTGATAGAACCGGGTCTGATGGGGGATGAGCAGTTCTTC
CDR3: CSASVIEPGLMGDEQFF

V: TRBV28
size: few
D: -
J: TRBJ1-5
length: 15
DNA: TGTGCCAGCAGTACTTCAGGGTTGGCAAATCAGCCCCAGCATTTT
CDR3: CASSTSGLANQPQHF

V: TRBV7-2
size: -
D: TRBD1
J: TRBJ1-4
length: 16
DNA: TGTGCCAGCAGCTTAGTTTCAGGGGGCTCAAGGGAAAAACTGTTTTTT
CDR3: CASSLVSGGSREKLFF

V: TRBV28
size: -
D: -
J: TRBJ1-2
length: 12
DNA: TGTGCCAGCAGGGGGACATACTATGGCTACACCTTC
CDR3: CASRGTYYGYTF

V: TRBV2
size: -
D: TRBD1
J: TRBJ1-2
length: 11
DNA: TGTGCCACGGGACAGCTCTATGGCTACACCTTC
CDR3: CATGQLYGYTF

V: TRBV27
size: -
D: -
J: TRBJ1-2
length: 15
DNA: TGTGCCAGCAGTTTATCTGGCGGGGGGCGTCTTGGCTACACCTTC
CDR3: CASSLSGGGRLGYTF

V: TRBV5-1
size: -
D: TRBD1
J: TRBJ2-7
length: 16
DNA: TGCGCCAGCAAGGAAGGGGGCAACCTGCAAGCCTACGAGCAGTACTTC
CDR3: CASKEGGNLQAYEQYF

V: TRBV6-5
size: few
D: -
J: TRBJ1-1
length: 11
DNA: TGTGCCAGCAGCCGCGGACATGAAGCTTTCTTT
CDR3: CASSRGHEAFF

V: TRBV7-9
size: few
D: -
J: TRBJ2-3
length: 16
DNA: TGTGCCAGCAGCTTATATGGGTCGCTCGGCACAGATACGCAGTATTTT
CDR3: CASSLYGSLGTDTQYF

V: TRBV6-4
size: -
D: TRBD1
J: TRBJ2-1
length: 13
DNA: TGTGCCAGCAGTGCACAGGGGAGTGGTGAGCAGTTCTTC
CDR3: CASSAQGSGEQFF

V: TRBV20-1
size: few
D: -
J: TRBJ2-1
length: 17
DNA: TGCAGTGCCGATCGCCCCCCTAGCGAGAGTCGATACAATGAGCAGTTCTTC
CDR3: CSADRPPSESRYNEQFF

V: TRBV2
size: -
D: TRBD2
J: TRBJ2-5
length: 14
DNA: TGTGCCAGCAGCCACGGGACTAGCCGGGAGACCCAGTACTTC
CDR3: CASSHGTSRETQYF

V: TRBV15
size: -
D: -
J: TRBJ1-2
length: 15
DNA: TGTGCCACCAGCTCGCAGTTAGGCCCTAACTATGGCTACACCTTC
CDR3: CATSSQLGPNYGYTF

V: TRBV7-9
size: -
D: -
J: TRBJ2-3
length: 17
DNA: TGTGCCAGCAGCTCGCCCCCAAGGGGACCTAACACAGATACGCAGTATTTT
CDR3: CASSSPPRGPNTDTQYF

V: TRBV28
size: -
D: TRBD2
J: TRBJ2-5
length: 14
DNA: TGTGCCAGCAGCTTAGCGGGGGGGTTTGAGACCCAGTACTTC
CDR3: CASSLAGGFETQYF

V: TRBV6-2/TRBV6-3
size: -
D: -
J: TRBJ2-1
length: 16
DNA: TGTGCCAGCAGTGCAACAGGGAGAAGCTCCTACAATGAGCAGTTCTTC
CDR3: CASSATGRSSYNEQFF